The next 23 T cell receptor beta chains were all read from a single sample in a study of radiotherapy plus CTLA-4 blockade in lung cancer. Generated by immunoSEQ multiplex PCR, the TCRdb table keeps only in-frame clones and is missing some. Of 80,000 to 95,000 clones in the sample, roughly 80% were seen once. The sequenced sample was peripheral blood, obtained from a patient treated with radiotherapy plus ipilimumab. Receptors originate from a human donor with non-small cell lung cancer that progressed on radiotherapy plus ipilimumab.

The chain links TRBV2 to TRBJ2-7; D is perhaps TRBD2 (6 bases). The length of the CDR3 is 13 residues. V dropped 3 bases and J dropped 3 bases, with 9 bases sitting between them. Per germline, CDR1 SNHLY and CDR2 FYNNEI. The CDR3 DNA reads TGTGCCAGCAGTGAGGGGGGAATCTACGAGCAGTACTTC. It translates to CASSEGGIYEQYF.

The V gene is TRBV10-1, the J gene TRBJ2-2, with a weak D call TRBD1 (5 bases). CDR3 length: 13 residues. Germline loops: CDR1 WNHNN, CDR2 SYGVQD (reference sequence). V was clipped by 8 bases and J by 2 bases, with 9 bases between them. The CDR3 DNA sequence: TGCGCCAGCGCCAGGGTTAACACCGGGGAGCTGTTTTTT. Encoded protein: CASARVNTGELFF.

The DNA for the CDR3 is TGTGCCAGCAGCCCATATACAAGCTCCTACAATGAGCAGTTCTTC. Amino acids: CASSPYTSSYNEQFF. V is TRBV28 and J is TRBJ2-1; D unresolved. The V end was cut by 6 bases, the J end by 0 bases, with 12 bases between. Looked up from germline, CDR1 is MDHEN and CDR2 is SYDVKM. CDR3 length: 15 amino acids.

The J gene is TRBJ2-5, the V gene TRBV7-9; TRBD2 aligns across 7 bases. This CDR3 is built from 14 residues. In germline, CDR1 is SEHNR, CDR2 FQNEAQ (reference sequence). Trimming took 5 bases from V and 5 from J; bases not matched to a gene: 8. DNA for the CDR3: TGTGCCAGCAGCCCGTCACTAGCGACCGAGACCCAGTACTTC. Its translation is CASSPSLATETQYF.

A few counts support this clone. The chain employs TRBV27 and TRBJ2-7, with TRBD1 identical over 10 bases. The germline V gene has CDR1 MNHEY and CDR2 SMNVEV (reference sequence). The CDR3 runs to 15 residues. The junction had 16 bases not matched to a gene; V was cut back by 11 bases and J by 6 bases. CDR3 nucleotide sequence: TGTGCCCGGCAGACCCGGGGACAGGGGATATCCGAGCAGTACGTC. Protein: CARQTRGQGISEQYV.

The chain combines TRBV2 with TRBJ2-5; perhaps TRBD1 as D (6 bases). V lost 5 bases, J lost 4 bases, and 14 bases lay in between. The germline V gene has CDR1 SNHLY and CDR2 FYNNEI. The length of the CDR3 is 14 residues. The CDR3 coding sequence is TGTGCCAGCAGTTCACAGGGAATCAGAGAGACCCAGTACTTC. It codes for CASSSQGIRETQYF.

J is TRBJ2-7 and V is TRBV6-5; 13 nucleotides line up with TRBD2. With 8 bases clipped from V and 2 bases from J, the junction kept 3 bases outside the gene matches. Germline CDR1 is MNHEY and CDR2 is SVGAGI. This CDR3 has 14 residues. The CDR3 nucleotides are TGTGCCAGCGGGGGACTAGCGGGACCCTACGAGCAGTACTTC. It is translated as CASGGLAGPYEQYF.

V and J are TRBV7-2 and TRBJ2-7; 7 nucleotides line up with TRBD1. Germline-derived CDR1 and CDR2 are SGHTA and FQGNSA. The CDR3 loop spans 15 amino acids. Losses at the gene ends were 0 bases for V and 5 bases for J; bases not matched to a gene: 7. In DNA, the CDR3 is TGTGCCAGCAGCTTAGCAGGGGGCATAGGGCACGAGCAGTACGTC. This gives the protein CASSLAGGIGHEQYV.

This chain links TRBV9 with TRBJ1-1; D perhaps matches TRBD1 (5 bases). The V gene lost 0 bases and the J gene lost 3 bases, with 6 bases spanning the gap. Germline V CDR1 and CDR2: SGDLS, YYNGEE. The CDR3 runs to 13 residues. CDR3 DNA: TGTGCCAGCAGCGTAGCGGGGGACACTGAAGCTTTCTTT. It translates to CASSVAGDTEAFF.

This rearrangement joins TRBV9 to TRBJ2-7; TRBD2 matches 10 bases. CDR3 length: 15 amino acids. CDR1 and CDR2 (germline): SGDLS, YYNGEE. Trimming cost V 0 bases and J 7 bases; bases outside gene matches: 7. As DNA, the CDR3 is TGTGCCAGCAGCGTAGTCAGCGGGAGGGCCGAGGAGCAGTACTTC. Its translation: CASSVVSGRAEEQYF.

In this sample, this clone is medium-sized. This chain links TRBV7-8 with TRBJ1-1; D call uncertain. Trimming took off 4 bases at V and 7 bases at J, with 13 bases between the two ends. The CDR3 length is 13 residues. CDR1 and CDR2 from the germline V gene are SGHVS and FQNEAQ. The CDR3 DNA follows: TGTGCCAGCAGCTCATCCGGTTCACGTGAAGCTTTCTTT. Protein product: CASSSSGSREAFF.

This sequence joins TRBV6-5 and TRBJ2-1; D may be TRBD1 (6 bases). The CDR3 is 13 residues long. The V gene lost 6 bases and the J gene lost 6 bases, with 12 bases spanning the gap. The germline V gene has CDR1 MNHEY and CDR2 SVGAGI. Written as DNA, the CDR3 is TGTGCCAGCAGCCATCCCAGGGGCAATGAGCAGTTCTTC. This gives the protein CASSHPRGNEQFF.

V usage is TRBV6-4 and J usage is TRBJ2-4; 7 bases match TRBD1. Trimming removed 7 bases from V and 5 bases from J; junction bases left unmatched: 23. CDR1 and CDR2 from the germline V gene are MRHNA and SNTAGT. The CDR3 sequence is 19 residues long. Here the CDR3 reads CASIETGNLITPPENIQYF. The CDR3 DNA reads TGTGCCAGCATCGAGACAGGGAACCTGATAACACCTCCTGAAAACATTCAGTACTTC.

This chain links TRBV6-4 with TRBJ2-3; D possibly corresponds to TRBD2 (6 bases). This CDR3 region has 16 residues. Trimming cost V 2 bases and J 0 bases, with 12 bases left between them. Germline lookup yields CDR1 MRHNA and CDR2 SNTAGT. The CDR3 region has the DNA TGTGCCAGCAGTGACCGGGCGGGGTCTAGCACAGATACGCAGTATTTT. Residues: CASSDRAGSSTDTQYF.

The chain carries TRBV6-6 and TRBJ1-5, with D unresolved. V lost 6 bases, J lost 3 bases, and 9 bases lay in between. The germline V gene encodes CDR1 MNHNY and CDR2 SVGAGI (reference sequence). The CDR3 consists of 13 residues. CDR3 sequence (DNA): TGTGCCAGCAGGTCAGTTGCCAATCAGCCCCAGCATTTT. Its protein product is CASRSVANQPQHF.

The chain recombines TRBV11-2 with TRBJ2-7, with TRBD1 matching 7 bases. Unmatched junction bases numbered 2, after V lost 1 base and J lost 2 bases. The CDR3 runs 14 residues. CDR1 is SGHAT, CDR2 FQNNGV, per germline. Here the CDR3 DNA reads TGTGCCAGCAGCTTAGGGACAGGTCCCTACGAGCAGTACGTC. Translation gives CASSLGTGPYEQYV.

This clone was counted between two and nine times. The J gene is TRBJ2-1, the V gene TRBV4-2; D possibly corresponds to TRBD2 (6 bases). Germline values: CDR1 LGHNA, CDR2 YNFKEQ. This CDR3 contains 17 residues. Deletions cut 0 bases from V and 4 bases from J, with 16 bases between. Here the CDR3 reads CASSQEESGPLYNEQFF. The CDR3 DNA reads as TGTGCCAGCAGCCAAGAAGAGAGCGGGCCCCTTTACAATGAGCAGTTCTTC.

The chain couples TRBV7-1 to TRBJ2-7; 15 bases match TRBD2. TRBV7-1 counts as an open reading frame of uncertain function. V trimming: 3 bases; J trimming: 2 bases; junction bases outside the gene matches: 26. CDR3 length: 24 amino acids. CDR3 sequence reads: CASSSRQGTNKRPRTSGRAYEQYF. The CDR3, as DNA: TGTGCCAGCAGCTCCCGACAGGGGACGAACAAACGTCCTCGGACTAGCGGGAGGGCCTACGAGCAGTACTTC.

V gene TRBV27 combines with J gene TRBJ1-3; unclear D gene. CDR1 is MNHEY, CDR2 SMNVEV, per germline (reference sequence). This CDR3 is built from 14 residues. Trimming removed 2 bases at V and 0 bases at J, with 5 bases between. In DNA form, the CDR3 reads TGTGCCAGCAGTTTAATGGGCTCTGGAAACACCATATATTTT. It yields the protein CASSLMGSGNTIYF.

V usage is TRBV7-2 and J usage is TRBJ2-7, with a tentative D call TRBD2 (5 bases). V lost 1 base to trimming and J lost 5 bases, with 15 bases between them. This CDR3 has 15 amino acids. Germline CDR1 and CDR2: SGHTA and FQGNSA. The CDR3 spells CASSLGGGSPNEQYF. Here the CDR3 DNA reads TGTGCCAGCAGCTTAGGAGGTGGGAGTCCCAACGAGCAGTACTTC.

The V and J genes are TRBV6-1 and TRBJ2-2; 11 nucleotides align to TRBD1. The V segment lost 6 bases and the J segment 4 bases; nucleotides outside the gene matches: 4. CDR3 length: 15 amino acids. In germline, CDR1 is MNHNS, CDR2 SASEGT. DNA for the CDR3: TGTGCCAGCAGCTCTGGACAGGGGGCCACCGGGGAGCTGTTTTTT. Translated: CASSSGQGATGELFF.

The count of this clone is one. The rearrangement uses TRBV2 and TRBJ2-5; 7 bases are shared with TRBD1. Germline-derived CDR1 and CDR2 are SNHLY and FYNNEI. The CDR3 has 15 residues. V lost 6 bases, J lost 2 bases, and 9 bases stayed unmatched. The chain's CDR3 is CASRADRAKQETQYF. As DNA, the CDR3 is TGTGCCAGCAGAGCTGACAGGGCCAAACAAGAGACCCAGTACTTC.

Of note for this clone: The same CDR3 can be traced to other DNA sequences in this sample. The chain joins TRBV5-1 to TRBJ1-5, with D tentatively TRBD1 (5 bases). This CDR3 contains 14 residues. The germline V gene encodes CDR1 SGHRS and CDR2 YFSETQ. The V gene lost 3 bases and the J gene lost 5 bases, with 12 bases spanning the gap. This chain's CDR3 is CASSSGGIDQPQHF. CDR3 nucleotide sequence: TGCGCCAGCAGCTCTGGGGGAATCGATCAGCCCCAGCATTTT.